The present T cell receptor (beta chain) was sequenced within a study of blood T cell repertoires in COVID-19. CDR3 length: 14 residues. Losses at the gene ends were 5 bases for V and 5 bases for J; bases not matched to a gene: 6. Germline-derived CDR1 and CDR2 are SEHNR and FQNEAQ (reference sequence). This table comes from immunoSEQ multiplex PCR, and its TCRdb copy is limited to in-frame clones, with some not included. The table lists about 180,000 clones, around 82% of them singletons. In this sample, this clone turned up once. Sequencing was done on a sample of PBMCs or T cells enriched from blood (not recorded which). This chain joins TRBV7-9 and TRBJ2-5; 9 nucleotides match TRBD2. The clonotype originates from a man aged 60 to 69 who had recovered from COVID-19. This chain's CDR3 is CASSQGTSMETQYF. The CDR3 DNA follows: TGTGCCAGCAGCCAAGGGACTAGCATGGAGACCCAGTACTTC.